This T cell receptor beta chain is drawn from a study of blood T cell repertoires in COVID-19. V lost 8 bases, J lost 6 bases, and 5 bases stayed unmatched. CDR1 LNHDA and CDR2 SQIVND come from the germline V gene (reference sequence). The CDR3 totals 13 residues. Only in-frame clones appear in the TCRdb table, and some are missing; sequencing was by immunoSEQ multiplex PCR. The data show about 140,000 clones, 75% to 85% seen once. The sequence was collected from a woman between 45 and 65 years old with acute or convalescent COVID-19. Material: peripheral blood. The chain links TRBV19 to TRBJ1-5; 9 positions match TRBD1. Here the CDR3 reads CASGQGLGQPQHF. In nucleotides, the CDR3 is TGTGCCAGTGGACAGGGGTTGGGTCAGCCCCAGCATTTT.